This record concerns one T cell receptor beta chain sequence. The target of this receptor is not known. Base-call qualities are not available, and no considerably larger clone is one nucleotide away. This entry is derived from a study of graft-versus-host responses after intestinal transplantation (dated by TCRdb to the early 2020s). Some background on the complete study: Recipients received multivisceral, liver-intestinal, or isolated intestinal transplants. Rather than going through the commercial service, samples from three later patients were sequenced in-house on an Illumina MiSeq and processed with MiXCR. A peak of at least 4% donor T cells among recipient peripheral blood mononuclear cells was the definition used for donor T cell macrochimerism. To identify alloreactive clones, pre-transplant mixed lymphocyte reaction products were sequenced and then compared with unstimulated pre-transplant donor and recipient T cells. Bulk TCR-beta CDR3 sequencing was used to track graft-versus-host and host-versus-graft alloreactive T cell clones in the graft, circulation and bone marrow after intestinal transplantation. Every recipient was given anti-thymocyte globulin induction, followed by around three years of maintenance tacrolimus and steroids. A cohort of about two dozen intestinal transplant recipients, including one retransplant, was enrolled, and a few patients lacking pretransplant specimens were excluded. Overall study outcomes, separate from this receptor: Conclusions were limited by the relatively low number and heterogeneity of intestinal transplant patients. Early after transplant, peak levels of circulating GvH clones were associated with declines in HvG clones. High GvH to HvG T cell clonal ratios were observed in the allografts of patients with donor T cell macrochimerism. GvH clones were detected in recipient bone marrow, and some of these GvH clones were observed earlier in ileal mucosa or blood, consistent with an intestinal mucosal origin.

Libraries were prepared through the immunoSEQ multiplex PCR assay. For most patients, genomic DNA was isolated with the Qiagen DNeasy Blood and Tissue Kit and sent frozen to Adaptive Biotechnologies for TCR sequencing. Adaptive Biotechnologies carried out high-throughput TCR-beta CDR3 sequencing of genomic DNA for most patients. The authors' pipeline ran thus. Adaptive's ImmunoSEQ software was the source of the TCR sequencing data for over 15 patients, while three other patients were processed with MiXCR and VDJtools. CD4 versus CD8 sorting errors were corrected by removing sequences found in both subsets at a frequency ratio below 5:1. Because the origin of CDR3 nucleotide sequences shared between donor and recipient could not be assigned, those sequences were removed. Alloreactive clones required at least 2-fold expansion over unstimulated cells and minimum CFSE-low frequency of 0.002% (template counts) or 0.001% (read counts). A clone was considered mappable if detected in the sequenced pre-transplant spleen, lymph node, or MLR CFSE-low populations of the donor or recipient. Cumulative frequency of alloreactive clones was calculated as a percentage of all sequences weighted by copy number. As stored in TCRdb, this immuneACCESS dataset retains in-frame rearrangements with V and J assigned. A fraction of the clones does not appear; measured against another copy, unresolved V genes explain less than half of the discrepancy, and the remainder lacks a known reason. That table furnishes V, J and clone size, whereas the DNA furnished D and trimming. The sample profile shows 65,000 to 100,000 clones; about 90% of them were found once. Of the sample, about 0.4% is held by the ten largest clones.

Reading the label with the study, this specimen's time point is: cells obtained before transplantation from donor or recipient. CD3+CD4+ and CD3+CD8+ populations were FACS-sorted from unstimulated pre-transplant donor and recipient cells taken from spleen or lymph nodes. CDR1 is given as MGHRA and CDR2 as YSYEKL, both from the germline V gene. For this chain, trimming is 1 base at the V end and 0 bases at the J end, and the number of junction bases without a gene match is 0. The CDR3 measures 15 amino acids from cysteine to phenylalanine. Solely the CDR3 DNA is kept, with 45 bases framed from the first base.

Sequenced here: unstimulated CD8+ T cells sorted from spleen or lymph node cells, sampled before transplant. The clonotype originates from a human donor who was the organ donor for an intestinal transplant. The chain is assembled from TRBV4-1 and TRBJ2-1; TRBD2 aligns with 7 central bases. CDR3 region: CASSQAGGSYNEQFF. Read as DNA, the sequence is TGCGCCAGCAGCCAAGCGGGGGGCTCCTACAATGAGCAGTTCTTC.